This T cell receptor (beta chain) was profiled in a study of blood T cell repertoires in COVID-19. Overall study: Both acute and convalescent COVID-19 samples were obtained from the United States, Italy and Spain. In each case, the material was cDNA or gDNA derived from T cells, B-cell-depleted T cells, or PBMCs.

CDR1 MGHRA and CDR2 YSYEKL come from the germline V gene. The CDR3 extends over 14 amino acids. V shed 6 bases, J shed 4 bases, and the junction held 6 bases outside the gene matches. Original processing notes: Scientists estimated how many nucleated cells there were by amplifying reference gene primers. Method: immunoSEQ multiplex PCR; TCRdb's copy keeps in-frame clones and lacks some. Clone size and the V and J calls come from that table; the DNA yielded D and trimming. The sample consists of roughly 87,000 clones, about 84% of them appearing once. This chain connects TRBV4-1 to TRBJ1-1, with 9 bases lining up with TRBD1. This TCR was sampled from a human donor in a cohort sampled during active COVID-19. Sequencing used peripheral blood. CDR3 region: CASSPQGARTEAFF. CDR3 DNA: TGCGCCAGCAGTCCACAGGGGGCGCGCACTGAAGCTTTCTTT.